The 5 T cell receptor beta chains in this list originate from one sample, sequenced in a study of human T cells and chemical hapten exposure. Stated time point: patch test 2, 6 weeks after DPC sensitization. Treatment of the sample: therapeutic diphenylcyclopropenone sensitization with weekly scalp DPC. TCRdb called the RACE reads again in MiXCR, with one record for every CDR3 protein. The sample records 330,000 or so distinct CDR3 sequences, roughly 6.3% being singletons. Sequences were derived from whole blood, sampled in connection with sensitization to the hapten diphenylcyclopropenone (DPC). Receptors were obtained from a woman between 18 and 30 years old with alopecia areata. Some clones in this sample may be carry-over from other donors' samples.

This clonotype turned up a few times. V gene TRBV7-2 combines with J gene TRBJ1-5; no clear D. Germline V CDR1 and CDR2: SGHTA, FQGNSA. This CDR3 spans 16 amino acids. V lost 2 bases to trimming and J lost 0 bases, with 11 bases between them. DNA for the CDR3: TGTGCCAGCAGCTTAAGGCGGACGATTAGCAATCAGCCCCAGCATTTT. Residues: CASSLRRTISNQPQHF.

CDR3 sequence (DNA): TGTGCCAGCAGCTCAAACAGGGGGATCCGTACAGATACGCAGTATTTT. It translates to CASSSNRGIRTDTQYF. The rearrangement links TRBV7-9 to TRBJ2-3; TRBD1 agrees at 8 bases. Per germline, CDR1 SEHNR and CDR2 FQNEAQ (reference sequence). This CDR3 is built from 16 residues. V lost 4 bases and J lost 3; bases outside the gene matches: 9.

In this sample, this clonotype turned up many times. The chain carries TRBV7-9 and TRBJ1-2; 7 positions match TRBD1. CDR3 length equals 15 residues. The germline V gene encodes CDR1 SEHNR and CDR2 FQNEAQ (reference sequence). The V and J ends lost 3 bases and 0 bases, in that order; junction bases with no gene match: 4. The chain's CDR3 is CASSLWDSTNYGYTF. The CDR3 nucleotides are TGTGCCAGCAGCTTGTGGGACAGTACTAACTATGGCTACACCTTC.

This clonotype was counted a few times. The chain employs TRBV5-5 and TRBJ1-1; the D gene is possibly TRBD1 (6 bases). The CDR3 extends over 13 amino acids. Germline values: CDR1 SGHKS, CDR2 YYEKEE (reference sequence). V was pared by 3 bases and J by 3 bases, with 9 bases between. The CDR3 DNA follows: TGTGCCAGCAGCTCCAGGGGTCACACTGAAGCTTTCTTT. Its translation: CASSSRGHTEAFF.

In this sample, this clonotype turned up many times. CDR3 in amino acids: CSANRGQRGGPGDTQYF. The CDR3 region has the DNA TGCAGTGCTAACCGAGGCCAACGGGGGGGCCCTGGAGATACGCAGTATTTT. J is TRBJ2-3 and V is TRBV20-1; TRBD2 matches 8 bases. This CDR3 has 17 amino acids. V lost 4 bases and J lost 5; bases outside the gene matches: 17. Germline CDR1 is DFQATT and CDR2 is SNEGSKA (reference sequence).